These 18 T cell receptor beta chains were sequenced from one sample in a study of T cells of healthy individuals. TCRdb re-analysed the 5' RACE reads in MiXCR, keeping a single row per CDR3 protein. The sample has 53,000 or so distinct CDR3 sequences; 14% to 15% are singletons. The receptors were gathered from a human donor in good health.

In this sample, this clonotype is medium-sized. The chain couples TRBV2 to TRBJ2-1, with 11 bases identical to TRBD1. V dropped 3 bases and J dropped 7; count of bases not matched to a gene: 8. The length of the CDR3 is 16 residues. Germline V gives CDR1 SNHLY, CDR2 FYNNEI. The CDR3 spells CASSEEGTGGSNEQFF. CDR3 sequence (DNA): TGTGCCAGCAGTGAGGAAGGGACAGGGGGGTCGAATGAGCAGTTCTTC. Full variable domain (outside the CDR3, taken from reference TRBV2 and TRBJ2-1): EPEVTQTPSHQVTQMGQEVILRCVPISNHLYFYWYRQILGQKVEFLVSFYNNEISEKSEIFDDQFSVERPDGSNFTLKIRSTKLEDSAMYFCASSEEGTGGSNEQFFGPGTRLTVL.

Many counts were recorded for this clonotype. V gene TRBV18 combines with J gene TRBJ1-6, with a weak D call TRBD1 (6 bases). Between the trimmed V and J ends, which lost 6 bases and 8 bases, there was a span of 20 bases. CDR1 is KGHSH, CDR2 LQKENI, per germline. CDR3 length: 16 amino acids. In DNA, the CDR3 is TGTGCCAGCTCGCCATACGGGGGGACACAGGATTCACCCCTCCACTTT. Amino acid sequence: CASSPYGGTQDSPLHF. Full variable domain (rest looked up from reference TRBV18 and TRBJ1-6): NAGVMQNPRHLVRRRGQEARLRCSPMKGHSHVYWYRQLPEEGLKFMVYLQKENIIDESGMPKERFSAEFPKEGPSILRIQQVVRGDSAAYFCASSPYGGTQDSPLHFGNGTRLTVT.

There are a few counts of this clonotype. The genes are TRBV5-1 and TRBJ1-2, with a weak D call TRBD1 (6 bases). Trimming stripped 7 bases from V and 4 bases from J, with 17 bases between. Germline CDR1 reads SGHRS; CDR2 reads YFSETQ. The CDR3 length is 14 residues. CDR3 amino acids: CASRLAGAGYGYTF. The CDR3 DNA reads as TGCGCCAGCCGCCTTGCGGGGGCCGGCTATGGCTACACCTTC.

This chain joins TRBV7-9 and TRBJ1-1; TRBD1 agrees at 8 bases. Germline CDR1 is SEHNR and CDR2 is FQNEAQ (reference sequence). The length of the CDR3 is 14 residues. The V and J ends lost 5 bases and 4 bases, in that order; junction bases with no gene match: 6. CDR3 protein: CASSLTGEGTEAFF. CDR3 nucleotide sequence: TGTGCCAGCAGCCTGACAGGGGAGGGCACTGAAGCTTTCTTT.

Ten or more counts support this clonotype. This chain connects TRBV4-1 to TRBJ2-4; 10 bases fit TRBD1. Germline lookup yields CDR1 MGHRA and CDR2 YSYEKL. V lost 1 base, J lost 2 bases, and 8 bases stayed unmatched. The CDR3 has 18 residues. In DNA, the CDR3 is TGCGCCAGCAGCCAAGCCAGCCAGGGACAGGGGTCCAAAAACATTCAGTACTTC. Protein sequence: CASSQASQGQGSKNIQYF.

At least ten counts were recorded for this clonotype. The chain carries TRBV4-3 and TRBJ2-7; TRBD1 matches at 10 bases. Trimming removed 4 bases from V and 6 bases from J; junction bases left unmatched: 6. The CDR3 sequence is 14 residues long. Germline lookup yields CDR1 LGHNA and CDR2 YSLEER. CDR3 DNA: TGCGCCAGCAGCCGAGACAGGGACAGGGGCGAGCAGTACTTC. Its protein is CASSRDRDRGEQYF.

V is TRBV15 and J is TRBJ2-3, with 7 nucleotides matching TRBD2. V gave up 1 base and J gave up 7 bases; unmatched junction bases: 11. The germline gives CDR1 LNHNV, CDR2 YYDKDF (reference sequence). This CDR3 spans 16 amino acids. CDR3 sequence: CATSRGGASGYNTQYF. The CDR3 nucleotides are TGTGCCACCAGCAGAGGAGGGGCTAGCGGTTACAATACGCAGTATTTT.

The gene calls are TRBV11-1 and TRBJ2-5, with 9 bases identical to TRBD2. This CDR3 spans 16 amino acids. V shed 0 bases and J 3 bases; nucleotides not matched to a gene: 5. Germline V gene sequence: CDR1 SGHAT, CDR2 FQDESV (reference sequence). The chain's CDR3 is CASSLARQRGEETQYF. The CDR3 coding sequence is TGTGCCAGCAGCTTAGCGAGGCAGCGGGGGGAAGAGACCCAGTACTTC.

CDR3 sequence: CASSLAGIQETQYF. CDR3 coding DNA: TGTGCCAGCAGCCTAGCGGGGATCCAAGAGACCCAGTACTTC. The rearrangement links TRBV3-1 to TRBJ2-5, with 8 bases fitting TRBD2. Germline V gene data show CDR1 as LGHDT and CDR2 as YNNKEL (reference sequence). The length of the CDR3 is 14 residues. V trimming: 4 bases; J trimming: 1 base; junction bases outside the gene matches: 2.

This clonotype was counted many times. V is TRBV20-1 and J is TRBJ2-7; weak D call: TRBD2 (6 bases). Germline values: CDR1 DFQATT, CDR2 SNEGSKA (reference sequence). V lost 1 base and J lost 3, with 19 bases in between. This CDR3 has 16 amino acids. The CDR3 sequence is CSARGAEASVNYEQYF. The CDR3 bases are TGCAGTGCTAGAGGGGCCGAAGCTAGCGTTAACTACGAGCAGTACTTC.

The chain is built from TRBV6-5 and TRBJ1-1, with D tentatively TRBD1 (6 bases). Trimming stripped 1 base from V and 5 bases from J, with 17 bases between. CDR3 length: 16 residues. The germline V gene has CDR1 MNHEY and CDR2 SVGAGI. CDR3 DNA sequence: TGTGCCAGCAGTTACTTCAGAGGGGGGTTGGATACTGAAGCTTTCTTT. Translated, it gives CASSYFRGGLDTEAFF.

V is TRBV12-3 or TRBV12-4 and J is TRBJ2-3; D not certain. This CDR3 contains 13 residues. Trimming stripped 6 bases from V and 2 bases from J, with 9 bases between. The CDR3 sequence is CASSQQVTDTQYF. CDR3 DNA: TGTGCCAGCAGCCAACAAGTCACAGATACGCAGTATTTT.

In its sample, this clonotype was seen a few times. The genes are TRBV2 and TRBJ2-7; 10 nucleotides line up with TRBD1. Trimming at V came to 8 bases and at J to 2 bases, leaving 3 bases not matched to a gene. The germline gives CDR1 SNHLY, CDR2 FYNNEI. The CDR3 length is 13 residues. For the CDR3, the DNA is TGTGCCAGCTCGACAGGGGGCCCCTACGAGCAGTACTTC. It encodes CASSTGGPYEQYF.

At least ten counts were recorded for this clonotype. V gene TRBV4-1 combines with J gene TRBJ2-7; 11 bases are a match to TRBD2. The germline CDR1 and CDR2 sequences are MGHRA and YSYEKL. With V trimmed by 4 bases and J by 0 bases, 5 bases remained unmatched. This CDR3 is 16 amino acids long. The CDR3 sequence: CASSRTGLADSYEQYF. DNA of the CDR3: TGCGCCAGCAGCCGCACGGGACTAGCGGACTCCTACGAGCAGTACTTC.

This chain joins TRBV10-3 and TRBJ2-5, with 7 nucleotides matching TRBD2. V lost 6 bases, J lost 2 bases, and 6 bases stayed unmatched. The CDR3 consists of 14 residues. The germline gives CDR1 ENHRY, CDR2 SYGVKD. This CDR3 is CAISWGGIQETQYF. The CDR3 DNA sequence: TGTGCCATCAGCTGGGGGGGGATTCAAGAGACCCAGTACTTC.

This clonotype appeared a few times. The chain couples TRBV5-1 to TRBJ1-2; D is uncertain. This CDR3 has 12 residues. V lost 0 bases to trimming and J lost 5 bases, with 5 bases between them. Germline-derived CDR1 and CDR2 are SGHRS and YFSETQ. CDR3 amino acids: CASSLGQYGYTF. The CDR3 DNA follows: TGCGCCAGCAGCTTGGGGCAGTATGGCTACACCTTC.

This clonotype appeared many times. The genes are TRBV20-1 and TRBJ2-6, with D maybe TRBD1 (5 bases). The V end lost 5 bases, the J end lost 0 bases, and 11 bases lay between the germline ends. The CDR3 has 15 amino acids. Germline lookup yields CDR1 DFQATT and CDR2 SNEGSKA (reference sequence). The DNA for the CDR3 is TGCAGTGCTTTTTCCACAGGCTCTGGGGCCAACGTCCTGACTTTC. Amino acid sequence: CSAFSTGSGANVLTF.

The chain combines TRBV3-1 with TRBJ1-2; the D is unclear. V was clipped by 5 bases and J by 4 bases, with 11 bases between them. Per the germline V gene, CDR1 is LGHDT and CDR2 is YNNKEL (reference sequence). The CDR3 sequence is 13 residues long. As DNA, the CDR3 is TGTGCCAGCAGCACCCGGACGGCCTATGGCTACACCTTC. Translation gives CASSTRTAYGYTF.